The 25 T cell receptor beta chains given below trace back to one sample, sequenced in a study of blood T cell repertoires in COVID-19. Generated by immunoSEQ multiplex PCR, the TCRdb table keeps only in-frame clones and is missing some. The sample consists of tens of thousands of clones, 87% of them appearing once. Sequencing was performed on peripheral blood. The receptors come from a man aged 45-65 years with active COVID-19.

The chain has TRBV6-2 or TRBV6-3 and TRBJ2-2; D may be TRBD2 (5 bases). The CDR3 has 15 amino acids. V dropped 4 bases and J dropped 3 bases, with 12 bases sitting between them. The germline CDR1 and CDR2 sequences are MNHEY and SVGEGT. The CDR3 reads CASSLRRADTGELFF. In nucleotides, the CDR3 is TGTGCCAGCAGTTTGCGGAGAGCGGACACCGGGGAGCTGTTTTTT.

The V and J genes are TRBV24-1 and TRBJ1-2; possible D gene TRBD1, 5 bases. V was clipped by 5 bases and J by 6 bases, with 12 bases between them. This CDR3 comprises 13 residues. Germline lookup yields CDR1 KGHDR and CDR2 SFDVKD. CDR3 protein: CATSGPGVDGYTF. The CDR3 nucleotides are TGTGCCACCAGTGGCCCGGGGGTGGATGGCTACACCTTC.

This clone appeared a few times. The CDR3 region is CASSTRGTSGMDEQYF. CDR3 nucleotides: TGTGCCAGCAGCACAAGGGGGACTAGCGGGATGGACGAGCAGTACTTC. The chain carries TRBV7-2 and TRBJ2-7, with 13 nucleotides matching TRBD2. J lost 5 bases, V lost 5 bases, and 9 bases had no gene match. The length of the CDR3 is 16 residues. CDR1 and CDR2 (germline): SGHTA, FQGNSA.

In this sample, this clone turned up once. The chain links TRBV19 to TRBJ2-4; D is possibly TRBD1 (5 bases). Germline CDR1 is LNHDA and CDR2 is SQIVND (reference sequence). The CDR3 contains 14 residues. The germline V and J ends were trimmed by 2 bases and 6 bases, with 11 bases remaining between them. CDR3 bases: TGTGCCAGTAGTATATCGGCAGGGATAAACATTCAGTACTTC. Protein sequence: CASSISAGINIQYF.

The chain is built from TRBV7-9 and TRBJ1-2, with a tentative D call TRBD1 (5 bases). Trimming took off 1 base at V and 4 bases at J, with 10 bases between the two ends. Germline assignment: CDR1 SEHNR and CDR2 FQNEAQ (reference sequence). The CDR3 runs to 14 residues. In DNA form, the CDR3 reads TGTGCCAGCAGCTTAGAAGACAGCACCTATGGCTACACCTTC. It encodes CASSLEDSTYGYTF.

This clone has just one count. The gene calls are TRBV7-2 and TRBJ1-1, with TRBD1 as a possible D gene (5 bases). Germline V gene sequence: CDR1 SGHTA, CDR2 FQGNSA. V was trimmed by 6 bases and J by 5 bases, leaving 13 bases between them. The CDR3 is 13 residues long. This CDR3 reads CASSFQGGTEAFF. CDR3 nucleotides: TGTGCCAGCAGTTTTCAGGGAGGTACTGAAGCTTTCTTT.

This chain joins TRBV6-5 and TRBJ1-6; D may be TRBD1 (6 bases). The ends were cut back, 6 bases at V and 5 bases at J, with 11 bases in the middle. Germline CDR1 and CDR2: MNHEY and SVGAGI. The CDR3 consists of 14 residues. Written as DNA, the CDR3 is TGTGCCAGCAGACCGACAGGAAATAATTCACCCCTCCACTTT. Its protein product is CASRPTGNNSPLHF.

V and J are TRBV18 and TRBJ1-2; D gene unclear. Deletions cut 3 bases from V and 6 bases from J, with 11 bases between. CDR1 and CDR2 (germline): KGHSH, LQKENI. The CDR3 has 13 amino acids. This CDR3 reads CASSPRSDDGYTF. CDR3 in DNA: TGTGCCAGCTCACCGAGGTCTGATGATGGCTACACCTTC.

The chain uses TRBV7-3 and TRBJ2-3, with 7 nucleotides matching TRBD1. The CDR3 has 13 amino acids. The V segment lost 6 bases and the J segment 7 bases; nucleotides outside the gene matches: 7. Germline CDR1 and CDR2: SGHTA and FQGTGA. The CDR3 DNA reads as TGTGCCAGCAGTCAAAGGGACAGCCATACGCAGTATTTT. Protein product: CASSQRDSHTQYF.

The J gene is TRBJ2-3, the V gene TRBV7-8, with TRBD1 matching over 7 bases. Germline V gives CDR1 SGHVS, CDR2 FQNEAQ. The CDR3 sequence is 15 residues long. V lost 3 bases and J lost 5; bases outside the gene matches: 8. The CDR3 loop is CASSFFRGRQDTQYF. CDR3 sequence (DNA): TGTGCCAGCAGCTTTTTTAGGGGGCGACAAGATACGCAGTATTTT.

The DNA of the CDR3 is TGCGCCAGCAGCCAGACAGGGAGGAGAGACAATGGCTACACCTTC. This encodes CASSQTGRRDNGYTF. The chain is built from TRBV4-1 and TRBJ1-2, with 7 bases aligning to TRBD1. This CDR3 comprises 15 residues. Trimming removed 3 bases from V and 6 bases from J; junction bases left unmatched: 10. Germline V CDR1 and CDR2: MGHRA, YSYEKL.

V gene TRBV9 combines with J gene TRBJ1-1; unclear D gene. V lost 0 bases and J 1 base, leaving 13 bases between the germline ends. The CDR3 consists of 16 residues. The germline gives CDR1 SGDLS, CDR2 YYNGEE. CDR3 nucleotides: TGTGCCAGCAGCGTAGATACAGCCAGAGCGAACACTGAAGCTTTCTTT. Protein product: CASSVDTARANTEAFF. The full variable domain, rest sourced from reference TRBV9 and TRBJ1-1, is DSGVTQTPKHLITATGQRVTLRCSPRSGDLSVYWYQQSLDQGLQFLIQYYNGEERAKGNILERFSAQQFPDLHSELNLSSLELGDSALYFCASSVDTARANTEAFFGQGTRLTVV.

This chain connects TRBV5-5 to TRBJ2-2; TRBD2 agrees at 9 bases. With 2 bases clipped from V and 5 bases from J, the junction kept 7 bases outside the gene matches. The CDR3 consists of 16 residues. The germline V gene has CDR1 SGHKS and CDR2 YYEKEE (reference sequence). In DNA form, the CDR3 reads TGTGCCAGCAGCTTCTCCGGGACTAGCTTTACCGGGGAGCTGTTTTTT. Encoded protein: CASSFSGTSFTGELFF.

This chain's CDR3 is CASRSGGGGYRTEAFF. CDR3 coding DNA: TGTGCCAGCAGGTCCGGGGGGGGCGGTTACAGAACTGAAGCTTTCTTT. The chain combines TRBV28 with TRBJ1-1; a possible D gene is TRBD1 (6 bases). V was shortened by 6 bases and J by 5 bases, with 22 bases between the two germline ends. CDR1 and CDR2 (germline): MDHEN, SYDVKM. This CDR3 region has 16 residues.

The chain is built from TRBV15 and TRBJ2-1; 9 nucleotides agree with TRBD2. The CDR3 runs to 19 residues. Germline V gives CDR1 LNHNV, CDR2 YYDKDF (reference sequence). The junction had 15 bases not matched to a gene; V was cut back by 0 bases and J by 6 bases. This CDR3 reads CATSRDSKGSGRWGNEQFF. The CDR3 nucleotides read TGTGCCACCAGCAGAGATAGTAAGGGTAGCGGGAGATGGGGCAATGAGCAGTTCTTC.

The chain employs TRBV5-5 and TRBJ2-2; D possibly corresponds to TRBD2 (5 bases). V was pared by 3 bases and J by 0 bases, with 9 bases between. Germline V gene lookup returns CDR1 SGHKS and CDR2 YYEKEE (reference sequence). This CDR3 contains 15 residues. This CDR3 reads CASSWGVSNTGELFF. In DNA, the CDR3 is TGTGCCAGCAGCTGGGGAGTTTCGAACACCGGGGAGCTGTTTTTT.

The chain employs TRBV7-2 and TRBJ2-7; TRBD1 matches 9 bases. The V gene's germline CDR1 is SGHTA and CDR2 FQGNSA. Unmatched junction bases numbered 14, after V lost 2 bases and J lost 9 bases. CDR3 size: 16 residues. The CDR3 is CASSLLVGQGFGVQYF. The CDR3 DNA is TGTGCCAGCAGCTTATTGGTGGGACAGGGCTTCGGCGTGCAGTACTTC.

This clone was detected only once. The chain combines TRBV27 with TRBJ2-1; the match to TRBD1 covers 7 bases. The CDR3 spans 13 residues. Germline assignment: CDR1 MNHEY and CDR2 SMNVEV (reference sequence). After removal of 4 bases from V and 10 bases from J, the junction contained 7 bases not matched to a gene. The CDR3 sequence: CASSSTGAREQFF. DNA of the CDR3: TGTGCCAGCAGTTCAACAGGGGCGAGGGAGCAGTTCTTC.

The V gene is TRBV9, the J gene TRBJ2-2; 8 bases map to TRBD2. The CDR3 sequence is 16 residues long. The V segment lost 3 bases and the J segment 7 bases; nucleotides outside the gene matches: 11. The V gene's germline CDR1 is SGDLS and CDR2 YYNGEE. The CDR3 loop reads CASSGEAGGWDGELFF. In DNA, the CDR3 is TGTGCCAGCAGCGGAGAGGCGGGAGGATGGGACGGGGAGCTGTTTTTT.

This clone appeared many times. Within the sample, other DNA sequences also encode this same CDR3. The chain has TRBV20-1 and TRBJ1-2; D remains unclear. CDR1 DFQATT and CDR2 SNEGSKA come from the germline V gene (reference sequence). This CDR3 region has 11 residues. Trimming removed 3 bases from V and 6 bases from J, with 8 bases in between. As DNA, the CDR3 is TGCAGTGCTAGTAGCGGCGATGGCTACACCTTC. It is translated as CSASSGDGYTF.

V and J are TRBV6-2 or TRBV6-3 and TRBJ2-7; 7 bases agree with TRBD1. Germline trimming cut 3 bases from V and 0 bases from J; bases unmatched to any gene: 14. The CDR3 extends over 18 amino acids. Per germline, CDR1 MNHEY and CDR2 SVGEGT. The CDR3 DNA reads TGTGCCAGCAGTTATCGAACAGGCAGGGGGTCCACCTCCTACGAGCAGTACTTC. As protein: CASSYRTGRGSTSYEQYF.

The chain carries TRBV28 and TRBJ2-1; D call uncertain. The germline CDR1 and CDR2 sequences are MDHEN and SYDVKM. This CDR3 has 10 residues. V lost 4 bases and J lost 9, with 4 bases in between. The CDR3 sequence: CASSYIEQFF. CDR3 coding DNA: TGTGCCAGCAGTTATATTGAGCAGTTCTTC.

This clone has just a few counts. The chain employs TRBV13 and TRBJ2-1; 8 bases match TRBD2. V was clipped by 5 bases and J by 7 bases; unmatched bases: 16. Germline assignment: CDR1 PRHDT and CDR2 FYEKMQ (reference sequence). There are 17 residues in the CDR3. In nucleotides, the CDR3 is TGTGCCAGCAGCACCACACTAGCGGAGGGGGGGGCTAATGAGCAGTTCTTC. Translation gives CASSTTLAEGGANEQFF.

The chain joins TRBV7-2 to TRBJ2-3; 10 nucleotides line up with TRBD2. This CDR3 spans 16 amino acids. The V gene end was trimmed by 7 bases and the J gene end by 3 bases; junction bases not matched to a gene: 10. Germline CDR1 reads SGHTA; CDR2 reads FQGNSA. The CDR3 DNA follows: TGTGCCAGCACCCAACGCATTAGCGGGAGGACAGATACGCAGTATTTT. Its translation: CASTQRISGRTDTQYF.

V and J are TRBV2 and TRBJ1-2, with D maybe TRBD1 (6 bases). The ends were cut back, 11 bases at V and 0 bases at J, with 13 bases in the middle. CDR1 SNHLY and CDR2 FYNNEI come from the germline V gene. The CDR3 spans 13 residues. The CDR3 sequence is CAGRDITNYGYTF. DNA for the CDR3: TGTGCCGGTCGGGACATAACTAACTATGGCTACACCTTC.